Shown below are 15 T cell receptor beta chains from a single sample sequenced in a study of T cell responses to AZD1222 COVID-19 vaccine. Only in-frame clones appear in the TCRdb table, and some are missing; sequencing was by immunoSEQ multiplex PCR. Here the sample spans about 100,000 clones, approximately 87% being singletons. Specimen: peripheral blood, collected on day 0 of MenACWY control vaccination. These receptor sequences come from an adult in good health.

The chain joins TRBV6-1 to TRBJ1-1, with 7 bases matching TRBD1. The CDR3 runs to 14 residues. Germline lookup yields CDR1 MNHNS and CDR2 SASEGT. J was trimmed by 5 bases and V by 6 bases; bases with no gene match: 9. Here the CDR3 reads CASRETGENTEAFF. CDR3 DNA: TGTGCCAGCAGGGAAACAGGGGAAAATACTGAAGCTTTCTTT.

The V and J genes are TRBV3-1 (or the pseudogene TRBV3-2) and TRBJ2-3, with a possible D match to TRBD1 (6 bases). The CDR3 loop spans 13 amino acids. Germline values: CDR1 LGHDT, CDR2 YNNKEL (reference sequence). Between the trimmed V and J ends, which lost 3 bases and 5 bases, there was a span of 9 bases. CDR3 bases: TGTGCCAGCAGCCAGGCAGGGGAAGATACGCAGTATTTT. Encoded protein: CASSQAGEDTQYF.

This clone was recorded once. The chain couples TRBV6-2 or TRBV6-3 to TRBJ2-1; D ambiguous. Between the trimmed V and J ends, which lost 2 bases and 3 bases, there was a span of 2 bases. Germline V gene data show CDR1 as MNHEY and CDR2 as SVGEGT. CDR3 length: 12 residues. The CDR3 DNA reads as TGTGCCAGCAGTTACCTCTACAATGAGCAGTTCTTC. Residues: CASSYLYNEQFF.

This clone has more than one count but fewer than ten. V is TRBV25-1 and J is TRBJ2-7, with 7 positions matching TRBD1. Germline V gene sequence: CDR1 MGHDK, CDR2 SYGVNS. The CDR3 consists of 15 residues. V dropped 5 bases and J dropped 5; count of bases not matched to a gene: 12. CDR3: CASSPENRGVHEQYF. Written as DNA, the CDR3 is TGTGCCAGCAGTCCCGAAAACAGGGGAGTCCACGAGCAGTACTTC.

The chain recombines TRBV6-6 with TRBJ2-1; 7 bases are shared with TRBD2. CDR1 is MNHNY, CDR2 SVGAGI, per germline (reference sequence). After removal of 10 bases from V and 8 bases from J, the junction contained 2 bases not matched to a gene. The CDR3 has 10 residues. CDR3 sequence: CATAGDEQFF. The CDR3 bases are TGTGCCACCGCGGGAGATGAGCAGTTCTTC.

The chain has TRBV30 and TRBJ1-2; D is unresolved. Trimming cost V 3 bases and J 13 bases, with 18 bases left between them. CDR3 length: 12 amino acids. Germline V gene sequence: CDR1 GTSNPN, CDR2 SVGIG (reference sequence). The CDR3 sequence: CAWSLDTVVSTF. For the CDR3, the DNA is TGTGCCTGGAGCCTCGACACCGTAGTCTCCACCTTC.

V and J are TRBV19 and TRBJ1-2; 9 positions match TRBD1. V was clipped by 5 bases and J by 3 bases; unmatched bases: 7. This CDR3 is built from 15 residues. CDR1 and CDR2 from the germline V gene are LNHDA and SQIVND (reference sequence). CDR3 DNA sequence: TGTGCCAGTAGTCCCCAGGACAGGGGAGACTATGGCTACACCTTC. Translating gives CASSPQDRGDYGYTF.

The chain carries TRBV6-5 and TRBJ2-3; D is unclear. This CDR3 is built from 15 residues. V dropped 2 bases and J dropped 2 bases, with 11 bases sitting between them. The germline CDR1 and CDR2 sequences are MNHEY and SVGAGI. CDR3 residues: CASSYPGGNTDTQYF. DNA of the CDR3: TGTGCCAGCAGTTACCCAGGCGGCAACACAGATACGCAGTATTTT.

The rearrangement joins TRBV30 to TRBJ1-6; 8 positions match TRBD1. CDR3 length: 13 amino acids. CDR1 is GTSNPN, CDR2 SVGIG, per germline (reference sequence). V dropped 4 bases and J dropped 8; count of bases not matched to a gene: 4. The CDR3 DNA sequence: TGTGCCTGGACAGGGGGCTTTGATTCACCCCTCCACTTT. Its translation: CAWTGGFDSPLHF.

The genes are TRBV5-1 and TRBJ2-5, with D possibly TRBD1 on 5 matching bases. The V end lost 4 bases, the J end lost 9 bases, and 13 bases lay between the germline ends. Germline CDR1 and CDR2: SGHRS and YFSETQ. This CDR3 contains 12 residues. The CDR3 spells CASSQGEGAQYF. The DNA for the CDR3 is TGCGCCAGCAGCCAAGGAGAAGGGGCCCAGTACTTC.

The CDR3 DNA reads TGTGCCACCCGACAGGGGGGGCTGGACTATGGCTACACCTTC. Amino acid sequence: CATRQGGLDYGYTF. The V gene is TRBV10-3, the J gene TRBJ1-2, with 9 bases fitting TRBD1. V was clipped by 10 bases and J by 3 bases; unmatched bases: 9. Germline-derived CDR1 and CDR2 are ENHRY and SYGVKD. The length of the CDR3 is 14 residues.

This sequence joins TRBV7-3 and TRBJ2-1, with 8 bases aligning to TRBD2. The CDR3 covers 14 residues. The germline V gene encodes CDR1 SGHTA and CDR2 FQGTGA. After removal of 6 bases from V and 2 bases from J, the junction contained 3 bases not matched to a gene. DNA of the CDR3: TGTGCCAGCAGTTCGGGGGGGCCCTACAATGAGCAGTTCTTC. Encoded protein: CASSSGGPYNEQFF. Complete variable domain (other parts from reference TRBV7-3 and TRBJ2-1): GAGVSQTPSNKVTEKGKYVELRCDPISGHTALYWYRQSLGQGPEFLIYFQGTGAADDSGLPNDRFFAVRPEGSVSTLKIQRTERGDSAVYLCASSSGGPYNEQFFGPGTRLTVL.

The V and J genes are TRBV7-2 and TRBJ2-3; TRBD1 matches 7 bases. The V gene's germline CDR1 is SGHTA and CDR2 FQGNSA. V was clipped by 4 bases and J by 0 bases; unmatched bases: 7. The CDR3 sequence is 16 residues long. CDR3 sequence (DNA): TGTGCCAGCAGCTATGAAGGGACAGTTAGCACAGATACGCAGTATTTT. Amino acids: CASSYEGTVSTDTQYF.

V usage is TRBV18 and J usage is TRBJ2-7; perhaps TRBD2 as D (6 bases). Germline CDR1 reads KGHSH; CDR2 reads LQKENI. Trimming removed 3 bases at V and 6 bases at J, with 15 bases between. This CDR3 spans 14 amino acids. This CDR3 reads CASSPAGQRGEQYF. The CDR3 DNA follows: TGTGCCAGCTCACCGGCGGGGCAGCGTGGCGAGCAGTACTTC.

A few counts support this clone. Germline and junction disagree at one end, which may indicate a read error. The chain has TRBV6-1 and TRBJ2-1, with 7 bases that match TRBD2. CDR3 length: 15 residues. The germline gives CDR1 MNHNS, CDR2 SASEGT. The CDR3 here is CASSEGLGLHNEQFF. The CDR3 nucleotides are TGTGCCAGCAGCGAAGGACTAGGTCTCCACAATGAGCAGTTCTTC.